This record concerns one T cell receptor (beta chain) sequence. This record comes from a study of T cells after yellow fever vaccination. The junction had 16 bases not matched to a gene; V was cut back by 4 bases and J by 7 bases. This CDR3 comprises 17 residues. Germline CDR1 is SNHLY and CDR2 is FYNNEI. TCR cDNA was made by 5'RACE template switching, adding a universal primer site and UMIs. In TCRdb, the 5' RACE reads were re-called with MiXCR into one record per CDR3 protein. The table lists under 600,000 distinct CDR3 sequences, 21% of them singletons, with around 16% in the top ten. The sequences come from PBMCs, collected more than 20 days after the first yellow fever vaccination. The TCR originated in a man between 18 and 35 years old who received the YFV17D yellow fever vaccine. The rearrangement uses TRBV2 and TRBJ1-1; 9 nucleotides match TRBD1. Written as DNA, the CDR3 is TGTGCCAGCAGTGGGATTAGCGCGGGGACAGGGAATGATGAAGCTTTCTTT. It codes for CASSGISAGTGNDEAFF.